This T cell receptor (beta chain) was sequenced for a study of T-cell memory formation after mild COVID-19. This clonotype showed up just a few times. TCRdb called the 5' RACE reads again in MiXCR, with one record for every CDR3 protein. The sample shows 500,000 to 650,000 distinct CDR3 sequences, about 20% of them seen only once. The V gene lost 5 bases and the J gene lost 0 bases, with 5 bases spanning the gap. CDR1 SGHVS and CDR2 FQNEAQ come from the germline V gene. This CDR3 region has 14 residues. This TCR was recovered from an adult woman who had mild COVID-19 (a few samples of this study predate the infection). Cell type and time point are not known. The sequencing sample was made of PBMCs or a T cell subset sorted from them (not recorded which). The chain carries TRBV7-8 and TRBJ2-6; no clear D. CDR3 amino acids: CASSMVSGANVLTF. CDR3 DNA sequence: TGTGCCAGCAGCATGGTCTCTGGGGCCAACGTCCTGACTTTC.